The source of this T cell receptor (beta chain) is a study of blood T cell repertoires in COVID-19. Study details: The United States, Italy and Spain supplied acute and convalescent COVID-19 samples. PBMCs, B-cell-depleted T cells, or T cells provided the cDNA or gDNA that made up the material.

The CDR3 is 15 residues long. Germline V gives CDR1 SGDLS, CDR2 YYNGEE. After removal of 4 bases from V and 8 bases from J, the junction contained 9 bases not matched to a gene. Per the study methods: Amplified reference gene primers provided the basis for estimating nucleated cell counts. Profiling relied on immunoSEQ multiplex PCR, and the TCRdb table lists in-frame clones only, not all of them. V, J and clone size are taken as reported in that table, and D and trimming were inferred from the DNA itself. This table has around 170,000 clones, approximately 88% appearing once. V gene TRBV9 combines with J gene TRBJ1-4, with 9 bases aligning to TRBD1. The TCR sequence derives from a man aged 18 to 29 with active or convalescent COVID-19. Input material: peripheral blood. The CDR3 here is CASSTWTGEGEKLFF. CDR3 sequence (DNA): TGTGCCAGCAGCACCTGGACAGGGGAGGGAGAAAAACTGTTTTTT. The whole variable domain, filled in from reference TRBV9 and TRBJ1-4, reads DSGVTQTPKHLITATGQRVTLRCSPRSGDLSVYWYQQSLDQGLQFLIQYYNGEERAKGNILERFSAQQFPDLHSELNLSSLELGDSALYFCASSTWTGEGEKLFFGSGTQLSVL.